This is a list of T cell receptor beta chains from one sample in a study of read filtering for tumor transcriptome and immune sequencing. Via MiXCR, TCRdb re-called the reads, giving one row per CDR3 protein. The data hold about 58,000 distinct CDR3 sequences, with about 12% observed a single time. The specimen sequenced was a population of CD138-negative cells sorted from bone marrow. All receptors come from a donor at least 40 years old with multiple myeloma. Each CDR3 is given with its conserved first and last residue. Fields, in order: V gene, CDR3 length, J gene, clone size, CDR3 protein. Where a row states a size, it is once, few, many or the class of an expanded clone; other rows omit it.

>TRBV5-1|16|TRBJ2-1|many
CASSAAPSGGAFEQFF
>TRBV14|15|TRBJ2-2|many
CASSRQGSNTGELFF
>TRBV7-9|15|TRBJ1-4|many
CASSPSGAIGEKLFF
>TRBV29-1|12|TRBJ2-2|many
CSVERDTGELFF
>TRBV12-3/TRBV12-4|12|TRBJ1-1|NA
CASSLRGAEAFF
>TRBV6-1|14|TRBJ1-5|many
CASSAQGAEQPQHF
>TRBV5-1|14|TRBJ2-1|many
CASSTGAVRGEQFF
>TRBV11-2|16|TRBJ2-7|many
CASSPLQGAYVREQYF
>TRBV7-3|14|TRBJ2-3|many
CASSLTDLADTQYF
>TRBV4-1|12|TRBJ1-1|many
CASSLGYTEAFF
>TRBV30|14|TRBJ1-3|many
CAWSVQFSGNTIYF
>TRBV5-1|15|TRBJ1-2|many
CASSPGPGLDYGYTF
>TRBV5-5|12|TRBJ2-1|many
CASSLVWNEQFF
>TRBV11-1|16|TRBJ2-1|NA
CASSPGTGGAYNEQFF
>TRBV7-2|14|TRBJ2-3|many
CASSADRQTDTQYF
>TRBV7-8|15|TRBJ2-4|many
CASSSSGGAKNIQYF
>TRBV18|16|TRBJ2-2|many
CASSLGLAGATGELFF